The next 10 T cell receptor beta chains were all read from a single sample in a study of blood T cell repertoires in COVID-19 (dated by TCRdb to 2018 to 2021). Library creation used the immunoSEQ multiplex PCR assay. In its TCRdb copy, this immuneACCESS table keeps in-frame sequences only and misses some clones. Where compared with another copy, unresolved V genes explain less than half of these, and the others have no known cause. In this sample the table shows tens of thousands of clones, about 87% of which occur a single time. The ten largest clones take up under 8.5% of the sample. Sequences were obtained from peripheral blood. The receptors were sampled from a man older than 75 with active or convalescent COVID-19.

The rearrangement uses TRBV19 and TRBJ1-5; TRBD1 is a possible D gene (6 bases). CDR3 length: 14 residues. Germline V gives CDR1 LNHDA, CDR2 SQIVND (reference sequence). Trimming shortened V by 3 bases and J by 3 bases, and 9 bases separated the two germline ends. The CDR3 sequence: CASSIGQLNQPQHF. Written as DNA, the CDR3 is TGTGCCAGTAGTATCGGACAGCTCAATCAGCCCCAGCATTTT. Filled out from reference TRBV19 and TRBJ1-5, the complete variable domain reads DGGITQSPKYLFRKEGQNVTLSCEQNLNHDAMYWYRQDPGQGLRLIYYSQIVNDFQKGDIAEGYSVSREKKESFPLTVTSAQKNPTAFYLCASSIGQLNQPQHFGDGTRLSIL.

This clone was recorded a few times. The chain couples TRBV6-1 to TRBJ1-1, with 7 positions matching TRBD1. V lost 2 bases to trimming and J lost 0 bases; unmatched junction nucleotides: 3. Germline CDR1 MNHNS, CDR2 SASEGT. The CDR3 covers 15 residues. CDR3 sequence: CASSEQRGLNTEAFF. The CDR3, as DNA: TGTGCCAGCAGTGAACAAAGGGGGCTGAACACTGAAGCTTTCTTT.

The chain has TRBV23-1 and TRBJ2-7, with TRBD1 as a possible D gene (7 bases). TRBV23-1 is identified as an open reading frame with a role that is uncertain. The CDR3 spans 15 residues. Trimming pared 6 bases from V and 5 bases from J, leaving 20 bases between. For the CDR3, the DNA is TGCGCCAGCAGCCCCCAGGAGGGGGCGGGAAACGAGCAGTACGTC. Its translation is CASSPQEGAGNEQYV.

This clone turned up a few times. This chain uses TRBV18 with TRBJ2-3; 8 bases align to TRBD1. Trimming took 1 base from V and 3 from J; bases not matched to a gene: 6. Germline CDR1 and CDR2: KGHSH and LQKENI. CDR3 length: 16 amino acids. CDR3 sequence reads: CASSPRGQGPTDTQYF. The CDR3 DNA sequence: TGTGCCAGCTCACCACGAGGACAGGGCCCTACAGATACGCAGTATTTT.

The chain joins TRBV2 to TRBJ2-5, with no clear D. CDR3 size: 14 residues. Germline V CDR1 and CDR2: SNHLY, FYNNEI. V lost 5 bases, J lost 2 bases, and 12 bases lay in between. In nucleotides, the CDR3 is TGTGCCAGCAGTCAAATGACTGTGCAAGAGACCCAGTACTTC. The encoded protein is CASSQMTVQETQYF.

V usage is TRBV5-4 and J usage is TRBJ2-5; 12 positions agree with TRBD1. V gave up 0 bases and J gave up 6 bases; unmatched junction bases: 3. Germline CDR1 SGHNT, CDR2 YYREEE (reference sequence). The CDR3 covers 15 residues. In DNA form, the CDR3 reads TGTGCCAGCAGCTTGGCGGGACAGGGGGCGAAGACCCAGTACTTC. Translating it yields CASSLAGQGAKTQYF.

The rearrangement uses TRBV19 and TRBJ1-3, with 8 bases that match TRBD1. The CDR3 is 15 amino acids. Trimming at V came to 6 bases and at J to 1 base, leaving 5 bases not matched to a gene. Germline V CDR1 and CDR2: LNHDA, SQIVND (reference sequence). CDR3 sequence: CASRRTGRSGNTIYF. Here the CDR3 DNA reads TGTGCCAGTAGGCGGACAGGGCGTTCTGGAAACACCATATATTTT.

V gene TRBV7-9 combines with J gene TRBJ2-1, with D possibly TRBD2 on 5 matching bases. Between the trimmed V and J ends, which lost 5 bases and 2 bases, there was a span of 16 bases. The CDR3 runs to 16 residues. Germline V gene lookup returns CDR1 SEHNR and CDR2 FQNEAQ (reference sequence). DNA of the CDR3: TGTGCCAGCAGCCCTCGAGGAGCGGCACCCTACAATGAGCAGTTCTTC. Translating gives CASSPRGAAPYNEQFF.

This sequence joins TRBV6-1 and TRBJ1-2, with D perhaps TRBD1 (5 bases). Trimming took 1 base from V and 8 from J, leaving 14 bases between them. Germline CDR1 is MNHNS and CDR2 is SASEGT. This CDR3 is 14 amino acids long. This chain's CDR3 is CASSEGVGRGGYTF. The CDR3 coding sequence is TGTGCCAGCAGTGAAGGTGTTGGGAGGGGCGGCTACACCTTC.

The sample holds one count of this clone. The V gene is TRBV19, the J gene TRBJ1-4; tentative D call: TRBD1 (6 bases). V was pared by 4 bases and J by 0 bases, with 9 bases between. The CDR3 loop spans 15 amino acids. The germline V gene encodes CDR1 LNHDA and CDR2 SQIVND (reference sequence). The CDR3 coding sequence is TGTGCCAGTAGTAGAACAGGGACAACTAATGAAAAACTGTTTTTT. It codes for CASSRTGTTNEKLFF.